Listed below are T cell receptor beta chains from one sample, sequenced in a study of T cell repertoires in cytomegalovirus infection. TCRdb re-called the reads through MiXCR, storing one row per CDR3 protein. The sample includes approximately 170,000 distinct CDR3 sequences, about 15% seen only once; the top ten take over 25%. The sample consisted of PBMCs. The origin of the receptors is a human donor in good health (CMV status not recorded). Some clones in this sample may be carry-over from other donors' samples. Each CDR3 is given with its conserved first and last residue. Each record gives: CDR3 length, J gene, V gene, clone size, D gene, CDR3 DNA, CDR3 protein. A D gene is named only where the DNA matches it firmly. Size values are once, few and many counts, or a class for expanded clones, and some rows have none.

>16|TRBJ2-6|TRBV29-1|many|TRBD1
TGCAGCGCCCGGGACAGGACAACCTCTGGGGCCAACGTCCTGACTTTC
CSARDRTTSGANVLTF
>11|TRBJ1-5|TRBV2|few|NA
TGTGCCAGCAGTGAACGTCAGCCCCAGCATTTT
CASSERQPQHF
>13|TRBJ2-7|TRBV29-1|NA|NA
TGCAGCGTTAACTACGACGGCCTCTACGAGCAGTACTTC
CSVNYDGLYEQYF
>11|TRBJ2-3|TRBV9|few|NA
TGTGCCAGCAGCGACACAGATACGCAGTATTTT
CASSDTDTQYF
>15|TRBJ2-1|TRBV7-9|many|NA
TGTGCCAGCAGCTTAGAGACGGGTGCCTACAATGAGCAGTTCTTC
CASSLETGAYNEQFF
>17|TRBJ1-5|TRBV28|NA|NA
TGTGCCAGCAGTTTAGAAGTTGGACTCAATAGCAATCAGCCCCAGCATTTT
CASSLEVGLNSNQPQHF
>17|TRBJ2-7|TRBV5-4|NA|NA
TGTGCCAGCAGCTTGCATCTTAAAGCAGGGAAAAAATACGAGCAGTACTTC
CASSLHLKAGKKYEQYF
>15|TRBJ2-3|TRBV12-5|NA|NA
TGTGCTAGTGGTTTAGGAATACAGCACGCAGATACGCAGTATTTT
CASGLGIQHADTQYF
>11|TRBJ2-5|TRBV28|NA|NA
TGTGCCAGCCGAGCTCAAGAGACCCAGTACTTC
CASRAQETQYF
>14|TRBJ2-3|TRBV7-2|many|NA
TGTGCCAGCAGTGACCCCGGGAACACAGATACGCAGTATTTT
CASSDPGNTDTQYF
>14|TRBJ2-1|TRBV29-1|NA|TRBD2
TGCAGCGTTGATCCTAGCGGGAGTTACAATGAGCAGTTCTTC
CSVDPSGSYNEQFF
>15|TRBJ2-1|TRBV6-2/TRBV6-3|few|TRBD2
TGTGCCAGCAGTTACGGGACTAGCGCCTACAATGAGCAGTTCTTC
CASSYGTSAYNEQFF
>15|TRBJ2-7|TRBV7-2|many|NA
TGTGCCAGCAGCGGCATAAGCGGGACAGCCTACGAGCAGTACTTC
CASSGISGTAYEQYF
>15|TRBJ2-3|TRBV5-5|few|TRBD1
TGTGCCAGCAGCTTGACAGGGGGCCGCACAGATACGCAGTATTTT
CASSLTGGRTDTQYF
>13|TRBJ1-1|TRBV10-2|few|NA
TGCGCCAGCAGTTTGCAGATGAACACTGAAGCTTTCTTT
CASSLQMNTEAFF
>18|TRBJ2-7|TRBV2|many|NA
TGTGCCAGCAGTGTTGCCATTGGTGGCAGCAGGATTCCCTACGAGCAGTACTTC
CASSVAIGGSRIPYEQYF
>13|TRBJ1-2|TRBV29-1|few|NA
TGCAGCGTAGGGGACATTTTCAACTATGGCTACACCTTC
CSVGDIFNYGYTF
>14|TRBJ1-1|TRBV12-3/TRBV12-4|NA|NA
TGTGCCAGCACCCCCGAGGCAGGGGACACTGAAGCTTTCTTT
CASTPEAGDTEAFF
>13|TRBJ1-2|TRBV28|NA|NA
TGTGCCAGCGTGGGGGCAGTTAGTAATGGCTACACCTTC
CASVGAVSNGYTF
>15|TRBJ1-5|TRBV7-2|NA|TRBD1
TGTGCCAGCAGCTCGTACAGGGGGCTCAATCAGCCCCAGCATTTT
CASSSYRGLNQPQHF
>15|TRBJ2-5|TRBV5-1|NA|NA
TGCGCCAGCAGCGTACCACAGGGTAGGCGTGAGACCCAGTACTTC
CASSVPQGRRETQYF
>15|TRBJ2-3|TRBV7-3|many|NA
TGTGCCAGCAGCTTAATAGGGGGTTTCGCAGATACGCAGTATTTT
CASSLIGGFADTQYF
>14|TRBJ2-3|TRBV20-1|once|TRBD2
TGCAGTGCTAAGGAGACGGGAGGGTTGGATACGCAGTATTTT
CSAKETGGLDTQYF
>14|TRBJ2-1|TRBV4-1|NA|NA
TGCGCCAGCAGCCAAGGACGAGGGGCGTACGAGCAGTTCTTC
CASSQGRGAYEQFF